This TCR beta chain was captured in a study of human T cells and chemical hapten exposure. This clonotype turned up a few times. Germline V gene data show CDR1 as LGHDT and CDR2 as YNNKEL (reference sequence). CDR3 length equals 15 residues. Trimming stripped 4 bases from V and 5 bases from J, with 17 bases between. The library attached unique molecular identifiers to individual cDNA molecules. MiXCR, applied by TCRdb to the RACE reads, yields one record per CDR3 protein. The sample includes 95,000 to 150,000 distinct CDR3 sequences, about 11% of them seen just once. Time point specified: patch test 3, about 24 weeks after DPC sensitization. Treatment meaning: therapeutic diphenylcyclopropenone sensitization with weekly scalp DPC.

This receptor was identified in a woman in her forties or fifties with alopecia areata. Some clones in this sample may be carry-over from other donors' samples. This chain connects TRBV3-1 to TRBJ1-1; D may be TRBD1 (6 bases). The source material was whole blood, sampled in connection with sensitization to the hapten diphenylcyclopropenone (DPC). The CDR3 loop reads CASSPLYPGQTEAFF. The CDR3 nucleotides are TGTGCCAGCAGCCCCCTATACCCAGGACAGACTGAAGCTTTCTTT. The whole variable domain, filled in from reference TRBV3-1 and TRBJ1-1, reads DTAVSQTPKYLVTQMGNDKSIKCEQNLGHDTMYWYKQDSKKFLKIMFSYNNKELIINETVPNRFSPKSPDKAHLNLHINSLELGDSAVYFCASSPLYPGQTEAFFGQGTRLTVV.